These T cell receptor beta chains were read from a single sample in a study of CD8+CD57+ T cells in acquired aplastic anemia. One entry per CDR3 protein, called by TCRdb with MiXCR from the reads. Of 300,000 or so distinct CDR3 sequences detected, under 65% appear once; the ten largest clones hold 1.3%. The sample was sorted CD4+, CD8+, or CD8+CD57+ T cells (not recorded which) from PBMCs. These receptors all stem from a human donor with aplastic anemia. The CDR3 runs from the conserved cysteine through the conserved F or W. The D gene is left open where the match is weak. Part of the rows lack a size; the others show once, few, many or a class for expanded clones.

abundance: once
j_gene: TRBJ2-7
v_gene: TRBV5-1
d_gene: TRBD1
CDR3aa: CASSRTGASFEQYF
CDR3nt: TGCGCCAGCAGCCGCACAGGGGCCTCCTTCGAGCAGTACTTC

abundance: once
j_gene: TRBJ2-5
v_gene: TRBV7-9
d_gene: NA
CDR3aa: CASSLARQSETQYF
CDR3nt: TGTGCCAGCAGCTTAGCCCGACAGTCAGAGACCCAGTACTTC

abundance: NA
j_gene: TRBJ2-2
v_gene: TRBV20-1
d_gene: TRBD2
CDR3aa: CSARDLKRDDTGELFF
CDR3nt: TGCAGTGCTAGAGACCTTAAGCGGGACGACACCGGGGAGCTGTTTTTT

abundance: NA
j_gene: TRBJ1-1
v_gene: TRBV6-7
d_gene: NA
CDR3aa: CASSYWAAGANTEAFF
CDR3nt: TGTGCCAGCAGTTATTGGGCAGCGGGGGCGAACACTGAAGCTTTCTTT

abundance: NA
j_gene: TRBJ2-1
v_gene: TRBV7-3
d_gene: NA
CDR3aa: CASSSTHGPSYNEQFF
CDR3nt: TGTGCCAGCAGCTCAACCCACGGGCCTAGCTACAATGAGCAGTTCTTC

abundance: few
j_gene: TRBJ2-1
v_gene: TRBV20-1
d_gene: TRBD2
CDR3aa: CSAGIAGGYNEQFF
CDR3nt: TGCAGTGCTGGAATAGCGGGGGGATACAATGAGCAGTTCTTC

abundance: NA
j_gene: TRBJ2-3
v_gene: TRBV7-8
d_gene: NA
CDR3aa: CASSFFVSGSDTQYF
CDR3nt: TGTGCCAGCAGCTTCTTCGTATCGGGGTCAGATACGCAGTATTTT

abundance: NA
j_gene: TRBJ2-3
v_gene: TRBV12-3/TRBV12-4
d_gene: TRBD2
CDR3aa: CASSPSGGDGTDTQYF
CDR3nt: TGTGCCAGCAGTCCAAGCGGGGGGGACGGCACAGATACGCAGTATTTT

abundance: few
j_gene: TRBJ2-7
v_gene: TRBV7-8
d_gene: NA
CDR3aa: CASSLGSGRGYEQYF
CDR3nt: TGTGCCAGCAGCTTAGGTTCCGGCAGGGGCTACGAGCAGTACTTC

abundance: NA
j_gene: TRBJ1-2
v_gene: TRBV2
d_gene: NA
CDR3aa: CASSLGLEIYGYTF
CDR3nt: TGTGCCAGCAGTCTCGGGCTGGAGATCTATGGCTACACCTTC

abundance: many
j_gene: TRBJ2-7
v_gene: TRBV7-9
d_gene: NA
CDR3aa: CASSSGQGGVHEQYF
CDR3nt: TGTGCCAGCAGCAGTGGACAGGGAGGGGTCCACGAGCAGTACTTC

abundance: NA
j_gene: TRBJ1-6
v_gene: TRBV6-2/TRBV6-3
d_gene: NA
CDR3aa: CASSYESSARDGAASSYNSPLHF
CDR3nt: TGTGCCAGCAGTTACGAAAGCAGTGCTAGAGATGGGGCGGCGAGCTCCTATAATTCACCCCTCCACTTT

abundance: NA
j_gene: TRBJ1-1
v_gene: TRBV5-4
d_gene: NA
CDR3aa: CASSQGGPAFF
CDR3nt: TGCGCCAGCAGCCAAGGAGGGCCAGCTTTCTTT

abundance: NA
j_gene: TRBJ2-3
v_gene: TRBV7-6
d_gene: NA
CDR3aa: CASSWEYTDTQYF
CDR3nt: TGTGCCAGCAGCTGGGAGTACACAGATACGCAGTATTTT

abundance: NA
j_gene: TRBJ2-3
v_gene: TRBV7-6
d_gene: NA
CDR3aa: CASSSESTDTQYF
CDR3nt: TGTGCCAGCAGCTCTGAGAGCACAGACACGCAGTATTTT

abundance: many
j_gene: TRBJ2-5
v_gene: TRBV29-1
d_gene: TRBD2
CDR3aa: CSVLLLAGGGETQYF
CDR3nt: TGCAGCGTACTACTATTAGCGGGAGGAGGAGAGACCCAGTACTTC

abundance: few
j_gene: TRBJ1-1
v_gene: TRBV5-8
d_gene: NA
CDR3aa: CASSLRPGQGGTEAFF
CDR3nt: TGTGCCAGCAGCCTCAGACCCGGGCAGGGCGGCACTGAAGCTTTCTTT

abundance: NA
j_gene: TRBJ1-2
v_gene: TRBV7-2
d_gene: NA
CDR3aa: CASRGDSYTF
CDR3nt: TGTGCCAGCAGGGGGGACAGCTACACCTTC

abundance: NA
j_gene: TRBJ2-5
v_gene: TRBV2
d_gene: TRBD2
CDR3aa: CASRAFGTSGVETQDF
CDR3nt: TGTGCCAGCAGAGCGTTCGGTACTAGCGGGGTGGAGACCCAGGACTTC

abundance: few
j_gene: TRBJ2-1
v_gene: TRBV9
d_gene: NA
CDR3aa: CASSPDGQISDEQFF
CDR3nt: TGTGCCAGCAGCCCAGATGGGCAGATATCCGATGAGCAGTTCTTC

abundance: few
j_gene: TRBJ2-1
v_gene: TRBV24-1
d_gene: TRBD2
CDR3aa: CATSGGLAGVDNEQFF
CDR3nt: TGTGCCACCAGTGGGGGACTAGCGGGAGTAGACAATGAGCAGTTCTTC

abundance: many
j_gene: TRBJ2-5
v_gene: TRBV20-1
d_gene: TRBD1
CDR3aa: CSAKQGNQETQYF
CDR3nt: TGCAGTGCGAAACAGGGGAACCAAGAGACCCAGTACTTC

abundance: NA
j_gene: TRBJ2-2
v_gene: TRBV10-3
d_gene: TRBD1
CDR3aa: CAISPGTGNTGELFF
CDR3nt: TGTGCCATCAGCCCGGGGACAGGGAACACCGGGGAGCTGTTTTTT

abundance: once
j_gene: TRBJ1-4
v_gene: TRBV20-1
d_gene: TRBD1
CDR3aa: CSAADRGREKLFF
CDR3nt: TGCAGTGCGGCTGACAGGGGGAGGGAAAAACTGTTTTTT

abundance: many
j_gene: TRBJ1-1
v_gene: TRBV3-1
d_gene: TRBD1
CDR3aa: CASSQAIGTDKAFF
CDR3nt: TGTGCCAGCAGCCAAGCTATTGGGACAGATAAAGCTTTCTTT

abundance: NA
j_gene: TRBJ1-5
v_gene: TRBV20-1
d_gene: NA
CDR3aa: CSASVPREPQHF
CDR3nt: TGCAGTGCTAGCGTTCCCCGGGAGCCCCAGCATTTT

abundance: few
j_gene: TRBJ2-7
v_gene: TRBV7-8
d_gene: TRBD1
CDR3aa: CASSFRAGTGDNEQYF
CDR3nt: TGTGCCAGCAGCTTTAGGGCCGGGACAGGGGATAATGAGCAGTACTTC

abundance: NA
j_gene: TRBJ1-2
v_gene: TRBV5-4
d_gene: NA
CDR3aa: CASSLGQVNYGYTF
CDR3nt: TGTGCCAGCAGCTTGGGGCAGGTCAACTATGGCTACACCTTC

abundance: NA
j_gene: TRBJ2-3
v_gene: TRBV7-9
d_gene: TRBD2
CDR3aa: CASSLSRASGTQLGTDTQYF
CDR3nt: TGTGCCAGCAGCTTAAGTCGGGCTAGCGGAACTCAACTTGGCACAGATACGCAGTATTTT

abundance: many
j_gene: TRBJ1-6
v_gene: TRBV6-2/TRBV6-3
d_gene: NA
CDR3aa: CASSYFGTRNNSPLHF
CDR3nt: TGTGCCAGCAGTTACTTTGGGACAAGGAATAATTCACCCCTCCACTTT

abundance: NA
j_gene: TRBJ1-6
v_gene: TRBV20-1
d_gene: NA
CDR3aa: CSAPTVSSYNSPLHF
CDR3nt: TGCAGTGCTCCAACAGTGAGCTCCTATAATTCACCCCTCCACTTT

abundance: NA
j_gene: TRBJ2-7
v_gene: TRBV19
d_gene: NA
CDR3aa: CASSLRGGRTSQYF
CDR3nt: TGTGCCAGTAGCCTAAGGGGGGGGCGTACGTCGCAGTACTTC

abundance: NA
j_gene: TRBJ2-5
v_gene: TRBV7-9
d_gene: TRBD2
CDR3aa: CASEKTAAGGRKTQYF
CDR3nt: TGTGCCAGCGAGAAGACCGCAGCGGGAGGGCGGAAGACCCAGTACTTC

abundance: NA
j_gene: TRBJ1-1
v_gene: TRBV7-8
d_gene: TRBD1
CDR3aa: CASSWTGSNTEAFF
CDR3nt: TGTGCCAGCAGCTGGACAGGGTCGAACACTGAAGCTTTCTTT

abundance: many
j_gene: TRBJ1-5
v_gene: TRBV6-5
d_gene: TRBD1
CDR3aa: CASSFAGGTNQPQHF
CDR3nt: TGTGCCAGCAGTTTTGCAGGGGGCACAAATCAGCCCCAGCATTTT

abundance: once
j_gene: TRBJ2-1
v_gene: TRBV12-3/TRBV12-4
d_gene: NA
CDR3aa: CASSLGIAEGDEQFF
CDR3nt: TGTGCCAGCAGTTTAGGGATAGCGGAGGGAGATGAGCAGTTCTTC

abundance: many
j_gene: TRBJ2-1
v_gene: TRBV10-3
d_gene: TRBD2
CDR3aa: CAIREAGEAQLLIF
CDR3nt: TGTGCCATCAGAGAAGCGGGAGAGGCCCAACTCCTAATCTTC

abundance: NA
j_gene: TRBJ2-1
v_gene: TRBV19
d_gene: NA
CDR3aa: CASSIEGGFAYNEQFF
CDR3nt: TGTGCCAGTAGTATTGAGGGAGGCTTCGCCTACAATGAGCAGTTCTTC

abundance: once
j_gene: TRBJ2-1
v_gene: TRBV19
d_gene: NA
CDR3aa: CASTDDRGSYNEQFF
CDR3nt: TGTGCCAGTACCGACGACCGCGGCTCCTACAATGAGCAGTTCTTC

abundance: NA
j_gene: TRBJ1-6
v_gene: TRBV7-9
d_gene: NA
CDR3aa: CASSSDLNSPLHF
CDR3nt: TGTGCCAGCAGCTCCGACCTTAATTCACCCCTCCACTTT

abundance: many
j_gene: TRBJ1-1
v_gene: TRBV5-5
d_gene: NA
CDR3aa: CASSLFGNTEAFF
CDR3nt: TGTGCCAGCAGCTTGTTTGGGAACACTGAAGCTTTCTTT

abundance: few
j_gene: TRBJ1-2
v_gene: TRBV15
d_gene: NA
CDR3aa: CATSRDTLANYGYTF
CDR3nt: TGTGCCACCAGCAGAGATACCCTGGCTAACTATGGCTACACCTTC

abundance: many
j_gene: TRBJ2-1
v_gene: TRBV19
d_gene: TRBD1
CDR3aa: CASGIYTGVASYNEQFF
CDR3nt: TGTGCCAGTGGCATTTACACAGGGGTCGCTTCCTACAATGAGCAGTTCTTC

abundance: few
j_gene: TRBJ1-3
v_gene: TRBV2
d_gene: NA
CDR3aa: CASGNTGGVGNTIYF
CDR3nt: TGTGCCAGCGGGAATACGGGGGGCGTTGGAAACACCATATATTTT

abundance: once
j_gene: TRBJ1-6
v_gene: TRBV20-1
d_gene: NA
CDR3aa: CSARASARSPLHF
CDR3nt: TGCAGTGCTAGAGCCTCGGCGAGATCACCCCTCCACTTT

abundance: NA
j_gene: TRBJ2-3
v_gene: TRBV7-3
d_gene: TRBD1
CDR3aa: CASSLRGGDRVPRTDTQYF
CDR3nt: TGTGCCAGCAGCTTACGTGGCGGGGACAGGGTTCCTCGCACAGATACGCAGTATTTT

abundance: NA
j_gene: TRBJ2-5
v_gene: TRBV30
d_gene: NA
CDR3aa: CAWSSGGVKEETQYF
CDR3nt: TGTGCCTGGAGTTCCGGGGGCGTAAAGGAAGAGACCCAGTACTTC

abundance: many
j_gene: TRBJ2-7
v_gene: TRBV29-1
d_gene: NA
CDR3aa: CSVDQGGTYEQYF
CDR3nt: TGCAGCGTTGACCAGGGAGGCACCTACGAGCAGTACTTC

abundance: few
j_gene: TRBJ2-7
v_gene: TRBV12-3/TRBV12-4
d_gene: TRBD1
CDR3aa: CASSWTGARIYEQYF
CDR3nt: TGTGCCAGCAGTTGGACAGGGGCTAGGATATACGAGCAGTACTTC

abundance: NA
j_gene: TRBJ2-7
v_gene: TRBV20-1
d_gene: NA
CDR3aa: CSARRAGSYEQYF
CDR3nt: TGCAGTGCTAGAAGGGCAGGGTCCTACGAGCAGTACTTC

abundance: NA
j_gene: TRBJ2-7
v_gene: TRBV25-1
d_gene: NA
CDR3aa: CASSESEGREQYF
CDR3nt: TGTGCCAGCAGTGAATCTGAGGGCCGTGAGCAGTACTTC

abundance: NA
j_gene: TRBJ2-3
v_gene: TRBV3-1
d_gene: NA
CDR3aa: CASSQVLANTDTQYF
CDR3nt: TGTGCCAGCAGCCAAGTCCTAGCGAACACAGATACGCAGTATTTT

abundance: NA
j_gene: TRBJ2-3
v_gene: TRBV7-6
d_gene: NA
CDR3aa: CASSLARRTSTDTQYF
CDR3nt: TGTGCCAGCAGCTTAGCGCGTAGGACTAGCACAGATACGCAGTATTTT

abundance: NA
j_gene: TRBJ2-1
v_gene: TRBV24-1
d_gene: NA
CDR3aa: CATSADDSYNEQFF
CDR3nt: TGTGCCACCAGTGCCGACGACAGCTACAATGAGCAGTTCTTC

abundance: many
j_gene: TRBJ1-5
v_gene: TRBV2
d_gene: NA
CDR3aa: CASSEIKNQPQHF
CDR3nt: TGTGCCAGCAGTGAAATCAAGAATCAGCCCCAGCATTTT